The clone carrying this T cell receptor (beta chain) showed up many times. The antigen remains unidentified. Naive CD4+ cells had CD25+ Tregs removed. Per the germline V gene, CDR1 is SGHRS and CDR2 is YFSETQ. V lost 4 bases and J lost 0, with 5 bases in between. This CDR3 is 12 amino acids long. After constant-region reverse-primer amplification, full-length variable regions underwent semi-nested PCR with Nested Universal Primer A. In TCRdb, the 5' RACE reads were re-called with MiXCR into one record per CDR3 protein. The table shows just over 60,000 distinct CDR3 sequences, with just under 30% occurring only once. Whole-study findings and limits: Whole repertoires were not studied in the larger cohort, only one V-J beta rearrangement. The TCR gene usage of tumor memory CD4+ T cells clustered together with blood and lymph node memory CD4+ cells and with lymph node naive CD4+ cells.

Sequencing was carried out using tumor-infiltrating naive CD4+ T cells sorted from the breast tumor. This sample's subset: naive CD4+ T cells, CD4+CD45RA+CD25-. The chain links TRBV5-1 to TRBJ2-7; D ambiguous. This TCR was sampled from a female donor with breast cancer. CDR3 amino acids: CASSPDSYEQYF. CDR3 DNA sequence: TGCGCCAGCAGCCCCGACTCCTACGAGCAGTACTTC. The full variable domain, completed using reference TRBV5-1 and TRBJ2-7, is KAGVTQTPRYLIKTRGQQVTLSCSPISGHRSVSWYQQTPGQGLQFLFEYFSETQRNKGNFPGRFSGRQFSNSRSEMNVSTLELGDSALYLCASSPDSYEQYFGPGTRLTVT.